The 23 T cell receptor beta chains below come from one sample, sequenced in a study of T cells in Graves' hyperthyroidism and ophthalmopathy. Researchers amplified the TCR beta CDR3 regions from RNA transcripts. HTBI primers were the set used in a first-round RT-PCR of the TCR CDR3. MiXCR, run by TCRdb on the multiplex PCR reads, gives a single entry per CDR3 protein. Among about 400,000 distinct CDR3 sequences listed, approximately 14% were seen once. The specimen sequenced was blood. Receptors originate from a woman between 18 and 29 years old with Graves' hyperthyroidism.

Many counts were recorded for this clonotype. For the CDR3, the DNA is TGTGCCAGCAGTTCCTCACAGGGGGGGAATGAAAAACTGTTTTTT. Residues: CASSSSQGGNEKLFF. V usage is TRBV28 and J usage is TRBJ1-4; TRBD1 matches 8 bases. Per the germline V gene, CDR1 is MDHEN and CDR2 is SYDVKM. The J segment lost 5 bases and the V segment lost 4 bases, leaving 6 bases of the junction unmatched. The CDR3 is 15 amino acids.

V gene TRBV6-1 combines with J gene TRBJ1-5; D is unresolved. Germline V gene sequence: CDR1 MNHNS, CDR2 SASEGT. Trimming pared 3 bases from V and 1 base from J, leaving 13 bases between. This CDR3 is built from 16 residues. In DNA form, the CDR3 reads TGTGCCAGCAGTGAGATCGGGGTGGCGAGCAATCAGCCCCAGCATTTT. Amino acids: CASSEIGVASNQPQHF.

The gene calls are TRBV3-1 and TRBJ2-2; TRBD2 might be the D (6 bases). This CDR3 comprises 16 residues. V lost 0 bases and J 1 base, leaving 9 bases between the germline ends. CDR1 and CDR2 from the germline V gene are LGHDT and YNNKEL (reference sequence). The chain's CDR3 is CASSQDPGGNTGELFF. CDR3 nucleotide sequence: TGTGCCAGCAGCCAAGACCCCGGGGGGAACACCGGGGAGCTGTTTTTT.

This clonotype was counted many times. The rearrangement links TRBV28 to TRBJ1-5; D remains unclear. Between the trimmed V and J ends, which lost 3 bases and 5 bases, there was a span of 5 bases. CDR3 length: 12 amino acids. The V gene's germline CDR1 is MDHEN and CDR2 SYDVKM. The CDR3 DNA reads TGTGCCAGCAGTTTGGGGTATCAGCCCCAGCATTTT. Its translation is CASSLGYQPQHF.

This chain joins TRBV5-1 and TRBJ1-4; TRBD1 is a possible D gene (5 bases). Germline lookup yields CDR1 SGHRS and CDR2 YFSETQ. The CDR3 spans 16 residues. V was cut by 0 bases and J by 0 bases, with 9 bases left in between. Written as DNA, the CDR3 is TGCGCCAGCAGCTTGGTCGGGGGAGCAACTAATGAAAAACTGTTTTTT. Its translation is CASSLVGGATNEKLFF.

This clonotype appeared a few times. The V gene is TRBV6-2 or TRBV6-3, the J gene TRBJ2-1, with TRBD2 matching 11 bases. Germline V gives CDR1 MNHEY, CDR2 SVGEGT. V was pared by 5 bases and J by 2 bases, with 5 bases of the junction left unmatched. The CDR3 sequence is 16 residues long. The DNA for the CDR3 is TGTGCCAGCAGTACCGGGACTAGCGGCGCCTACAATGAGCAGTTCTTC. Translation: CASSTGTSGAYNEQFF.

The chain recombines TRBV3-1 with TRBJ1-3; 7 positions match TRBD1. Trimming at V came to 4 bases and at J to 6 bases, leaving 12 bases not matched to a gene. The germline V gene has CDR1 LGHDT and CDR2 YNNKEL (reference sequence). This CDR3 comprises 16 residues. CDR3 loop: CASSPRLGDRANTIYF. In nucleotides, the CDR3 is TGTGCCAGCAGCCCGAGGCTTGGGGACAGAGCAAACACCATATATTTT.

This clonotype was seen a handful of times. The CDR3 sequence: CASSQVAPTLAGSRDTQYF. The CDR3 nucleotides read TGCGCCAGCAGCCAAGTGGCCCCTACTCTAGCGGGGTCCAGGGATACGCAGTATTTT. The rearrangement uses TRBV4-1 and TRBJ2-3; 9 nucleotides agree with TRBD2. This CDR3 region has 19 residues. In germline, CDR1 is MGHRA, CDR2 YSYEKL. Unmatched junction bases numbered 17, after V lost 1 base and J lost 6 bases.

This chain connects TRBV29-1 to TRBJ2-7; possibly TRBD2 for D (6 bases). V was shortened by 4 bases and J by 2 bases, with 12 bases between the two germline ends. Germline V gene lookup returns CDR1 SQVTM and CDR2 ANQGSEA. There are 13 residues in the CDR3. Here the CDR3 reads CSVGRGLAYEQYF. The CDR3 DNA reads as TGCAGCGTTGGGCGGGGACTTGCCTACGAGCAGTACTTC.

At least ten counts were recorded for this clonotype. This chain links TRBV3-1 with TRBJ2-2; maybe TRBD1 (6 bases). Trimming removed 4 bases from V and 6 bases from J, with 9 bases in between. This CDR3 contains 13 residues. Germline CDR1 LGHDT, CDR2 YNNKEL (reference sequence). The CDR3 spells CASSLRGSGELFF. The CDR3 DNA sequence: TGTGCCAGCAGCCTCAGGGGTTCCGGGGAGCTGTTTTTT. Filled out from reference TRBV3-1 and TRBJ2-2, the complete variable domain reads DTAVSQTPKYLVTQMGNDKSIKCEQNLGHDTMYWYKQDSKKFLKIMFSYNNKELIINETVPNRFSPKSPDKAHLNLHINSLELGDSAVYFCASSLRGSGELFFGEGSRLTVL.

The table lists this clonotype with many counts. The chain couples TRBV20-1 to TRBJ1-4, with a weak D call TRBD1 (6 bases). Germline values: CDR1 DFQATT, CDR2 SNEGSKA (reference sequence). This CDR3 comprises 17 residues. Trimming stripped 6 bases from V and 4 bases from J, with 24 bases between. In DNA, the CDR3 is TGCAGTGCGCCGTCGGGGGGCCCGCCTTTCCTTAATGAAAAACTGTTTTTT. Protein sequence: CSAPSGGPPFLNEKLFF.

The chain links TRBV3-1 to TRBJ2-2, with D perhaps matching TRBD2 (5 bases). Germline values: CDR1 LGHDT, CDR2 YNNKEL (reference sequence). V dropped 0 bases and J dropped 7 bases, with 15 bases sitting between them. The CDR3 sequence is 16 residues long. The CDR3 DNA reads TGTGCCAGCAGCCAAGATGTGAGACTATTTGGCGGGGAGCTGTTTTTT. This gives the protein CASSQDVRLFGGELFF.

The chain couples TRBV29-1 to TRBJ2-7; D possibly matches TRBD1 or TRBD2 (5 bases each). This CDR3 contains 16 residues. Trimming took off 6 bases at V and 6 bases at J, with 27 bases between the two ends. CDR1 is SQVTM and CDR2 is ANQGSEA in the germline V gene. In nucleotides, the CDR3 is TGCAGCGTCTCCCCGGCCCCCGGGGCTAGCTTGGGCGAGCAGTACTTC. As protein: CSVSPAPGASLGEQYF.

The chain's CDR3 is CASSQDLTSGRAPGELFF. The CDR3 bases are TGTGCCAGCAGCCAAGATTTGACTAGCGGGAGGGCCCCCGGGGAGCTGTTTTTT. The chain couples TRBV4-2 to TRBJ2-2; 14 bases line up with TRBD2. The CDR3 totals 18 residues. After removal of 0 bases from V and 6 bases from J, the junction contained 6 bases not matched to a gene. Germline loops: CDR1 LGHNA, CDR2 YNFKEQ.

The chain employs TRBV24-1 and TRBJ2-1, with 9 bases matching TRBD2. CDR3 size: 16 residues. The germline V gene encodes CDR1 KGHDR and CDR2 SFDVKD. The ends lost 1 base at V and 8 bases at J; junction bases unmatched: 8. Written as DNA, the CDR3 is TGTGCCACCAGTGATTTCGGCGGGAGGGAGATGGATGAGCAGTTCTTC. Protein product: CATSDFGGREMDEQFF.

The rearrangement joins TRBV15 to TRBJ1-2; 9 bases fit TRBD1. The CDR3 runs 13 residues. Germline V gives CDR1 LNHNV, CDR2 YYDKDF (reference sequence). The V segment lost 2 bases and the J segment 7 bases; nucleotides outside the gene matches: 2. CDR3: CATSRRDRAGYTF. The DNA of the CDR3 is TGTGCCACCAGCAGACGGGACAGGGCTGGCTACACCTTC. The whole variable domain, filled in from reference TRBV15 and TRBJ1-2, reads DAMVIQNPRYQVTQFGKPVTLSCSQTLNHNVMYWYQQKSSQAPKLLFHYYDKDFNNEADTPDNFQSRRPNTSFCFLDIRSPGLGDTAMYLCATSRRDRAGYTFGSGTRLTVV.

The gene calls are TRBV3-1 and TRBJ2-7, with D hard to call. The CDR3 loop spans 14 amino acids. V lost 3 bases and J 5 bases, leaving 14 bases between the germline ends. Germline CDR1 and CDR2: LGHDT and YNNKEL (reference sequence). CDR3 bases: TGTGCCAGCAGCCAGAGTTTGGCTCTGGACGAGCAGTACTTC. Translation: CASSQSLALDEQYF.

This clonotype was picked up a small number of times. The CDR3 DNA follows: TGTGCCAGCAGTTCCTCTTCTGACAGGGGGCAAAGAAACACCATATATTTT. This gives the protein CASSSSSDRGQRNTIYF. This rearrangement joins TRBV6-1 to TRBJ1-3, with 10 bases aligning to TRBD1. The germline CDR1 and CDR2 sequences are MNHNS and SASEGT. The junction had 12 bases not matched to a gene; V was cut back by 5 bases and J by 5 bases. This CDR3 region has 17 residues.

On this clonotype: A read error may account for a junction end that differs from germline. The rearrangement uses TRBV18 and TRBJ1-4; no firm D call. CDR3 length: 14 amino acids. The germline V gene has CDR1 KGHSH and CDR2 LQKENI. CDR3 sequence (DNA): TGCGCCAGCTCACGGGTCGGAGCTAATGGAAAACTGTTTTTT. Protein product: CASSRVGANGKLFF.

This clonotype was detected many times. The chain is built from TRBV7-6 and TRBJ1-4; D gene uncertain. Trimming shortened V by 1 base and J by 5 bases, and 11 bases separated the two germline ends. CDR1 is SGHVS, CDR2 FNYEAQ, per germline. The CDR3 has 15 residues. The DNA for the CDR3 is TGTGCCAGCAGCTTAGGAGGCAGCACCAATGAAAAACTGTTTTTT. Amino acid sequence: CASSLGGSTNEKLFF.

In this sample, this clonotype turned up many times. V usage is TRBV2 and J usage is TRBJ1-1; D is possibly TRBD1 (5 bases). The CDR3 is 11 amino acids. Trimming took 6 bases from V and 12 from J, leaving 14 bases between them. In germline, CDR1 is SNHLY, CDR2 FYNNEI. CDR3 loop: CASRPTERTFF. The CDR3 DNA sequence: TGTGCCAGCAGACCGACAGAAAGGACTTTCTTT.

The CDR3 nucleotides read TGTGCCGGAACTTGGGGCCCTAATCAGCCCCAGCATTTT. The encoded protein is CAGTWGPNQPQHF. V and J are TRBV30 and TRBJ1-5; maybe TRBD1 (5 bases). CDR1 and CDR2 from the germline V gene are GTSNPN and SVGIG (reference sequence). CDR3 size: 13 residues. V lost 8 bases to trimming and J lost 4 bases, with 15 bases between them.

This clonotype appeared a few times. The chain uses TRBV27 and TRBJ1-5; D possibly corresponds to TRBD1 (6 bases). Germline V gene sequence: CDR1 MNHEY, CDR2 SMNVEV (reference sequence). V lost 5 bases and J 0 bases, leaving 17 bases between the germline ends. The CDR3 extends over 17 amino acids. The CDR3 DNA follows: TGTGCCAGCAGTCCCCACAGGGACGATCATAGCAATCAGCCCCAGCATTTT. It encodes CASSPHRDDHSNQPQHF.